This is a list of T cell receptor beta chains from one sample in a study of chemoradiotherapy in HPV16-positive cancers. Here immunoSEQ multiplex PCR was the method, and the copy in TCRdb shows in-frame clones only, minus some. Counted here are 9,000 or so clones, roughly 71% occurring once; the ten biggest clones make up roughly a tenth. Sequences were derived from tumor tissue, sampled from a patient who underwent chemoradiotherapy. These receptors originate from a human donor with HPV-associated anogenital cancer. The conserved cysteine and the conserved F or W are not part of the CDR3 here.

CDR3aa: ASSLVPDKETQY
j_gene: TRBJ2-5
v_gene: TRBV5-1

CDR3aa: ASSSTGPSGYT
j_gene: TRBJ1-2
v_gene: TRBV27

CDR3aa: ASSEGQSYGYT
j_gene: TRBJ1-2
v_gene: TRBV10-1

CDR3aa: ASRGALLGEQY
j_gene: TRBJ2-7
v_gene: TRBV5-5

CDR3aa: ASSLGTGNYGYT
j_gene: TRBJ1-2
v_gene: TRBV13

CDR3aa: ASSPPGQSETQY
j_gene: TRBJ2-5
v_gene: TRBV18

CDR3aa: ATQPKRRVPTEAF
j_gene: TRBJ1-1
v_gene: TRBV13

CDR3aa: ASSFRGTFEAF
j_gene: TRBJ1-1
v_gene: TRBV28

CDR3aa: ASSVVWGGTEAF
j_gene: TRBJ1-1
v_gene: TRBV9

CDR3aa: ASSQDSLAGALDTQY
j_gene: TRBJ2-3
v_gene: TRBV4-2

CDR3aa: ASSSRGPGELF
j_gene: TRBJ2-2
v_gene: TRBV11-3

CDR3aa: AWSPSLAGDTDTQY
j_gene: TRBJ2-3
v_gene: TRBV30

CDR3aa: AISESLGSVSTEAF
j_gene: TRBJ1-1
v_gene: TRBV10-3

CDR3aa: ASSLHRGKSPLH
j_gene: TRBJ1-6
v_gene: TRBV5-1

CDR3aa: ASSLSAGGYEQY
j_gene: TRBJ2-7
v_gene: TRBV5-4

CDR3aa: ASRGLYNEQF
j_gene: TRBJ2-1
v_gene: TRBV21-1

CDR3aa: AWSGGETQY
j_gene: TRBJ2-5
v_gene: TRBV30

CDR3aa: ASSQAGGTYNEQF
j_gene: TRBJ2-1
v_gene: TRBV7-8

CDR3aa: ASTKGAGGEETQY
j_gene: TRBJ2-5
v_gene: TRBV6-1

CDR3aa: ASSMTGGFNSPLH
j_gene: TRBJ1-6
v_gene: TRBV19

CDR3aa: ASSLGTEDEAF
j_gene: TRBJ1-1
v_gene: TRBV11-3

CDR3aa: ASRGALLGEQY
j_gene: TRBJ2-7
v_gene: TRBV7-9

CDR3aa: ATDRGPNTEAF
j_gene: TRBJ1-1
v_gene: TRBV6-5

CDR3aa: ASRGFEFNEQF
j_gene: TRBJ2-1
v_gene: TRBV19

CDR3aa: ASSVRRDNEQF
j_gene: TRBJ2-1
v_gene: TRBV2

CDR3aa: ASSPGWGEQY
j_gene: TRBJ2-7
v_gene: TRBV7-9

CDR3aa: ASSPSPTATPHLAF
j_gene: TRBJ1-1
v_gene: TRBV28

CDR3aa: ASSGGTGKGYGYT
j_gene: TRBJ1-2
v_gene: TRBV6-1

CDR3aa: ASSLLLAGLTDTQY
j_gene: TRBJ2-3
v_gene: TRBV11-2

CDR3aa: ASSYQSNRADEQF
j_gene: TRBJ2-1
v_gene: TRBV6-5

CDR3aa: ASSVALAGASTDTQY
j_gene: TRBJ2-3
v_gene: TRBV9

CDR3aa: ASSFGGKGETQY
j_gene: TRBJ2-5
v_gene: TRBV5-4

CDR3aa: ASSYGQETQY
j_gene: TRBJ2-5
v_gene: TRBV2

CDR3aa: ASSIPGQGVANYGYT
j_gene: TRBJ1-2
v_gene: TRBV19

CDR3aa: AWSGTSPTRYLSYNEQF
j_gene: TRBJ2-1
v_gene: TRBV30

CDR3aa: ASSEALMGAGGADGYT
j_gene: TRBJ1-2
v_gene: TRBV6-1

CDR3aa: AISESKASGDNNEQF
j_gene: TRBJ2-1
v_gene: TRBV10-3

CDR3aa: ASGYYEQY
j_gene: TRBJ2-7
v_gene: TRBV5-8

CDR3aa: ASTLGGTNYGYT
j_gene: TRBJ1-2
v_gene: TRBV28

CDR3aa: SAGGGTGGSNEQY
j_gene: TRBJ2-7
v_gene: TRBV29-1

CDR3aa: ASREGQGNYGYT
j_gene: TRBJ1-2
v_gene: TRBV5-1

CDR3aa: ASSEDGGIYEQY
j_gene: TRBJ2-7
v_gene: TRBV7-2

CDR3aa: ASSFTGDSGTEAF
j_gene: TRBJ1-1
v_gene: TRBV28

CDR3aa: ASSSGLAPGGEQY
j_gene: TRBJ2-7
v_gene: TRBV27

CDR3aa: ASSVGLGLYNEQF
j_gene: TRBJ2-1
v_gene: TRBV9

CDR3aa: ASSLAGAQGREKLF
j_gene: TRBJ1-4
v_gene: TRBV7-6

CDR3aa: ASSSGQGGRYEQY
j_gene: TRBJ2-7
v_gene: TRBV7-3

CDR3aa: ASSSPDRVKETQY
j_gene: TRBJ2-5
v_gene: TRBV10-1

CDR3aa: ASSQPGTSGNTGELF
j_gene: TRBJ2-2
v_gene: TRBV14

CDR3aa: ASSGDRASYEQY
j_gene: TRBJ2-7
v_gene: TRBV6-6

CDR3aa: ASSLSQGLRSPLH
j_gene: TRBJ1-6
v_gene: TRBV5-1

CDR3aa: ASSISISGGHGELF
j_gene: TRBJ2-2
v_gene: TRBV19

CDR3aa: ASSPTGTGGLGEQY
j_gene: TRBJ2-7
v_gene: TRBV5-6

CDR3aa: ASSAPTGEKTQY
j_gene: TRBJ2-5
v_gene: TRBV11-3

CDR3aa: ASASTGVGANVLT
j_gene: TRBJ2-6
v_gene: TRBV5-1

CDR3aa: ATSRGGTHGTNYGYT
j_gene: TRBJ1-2
v_gene: TRBV15

CDR3aa: ASSLVDTEAF
j_gene: TRBJ1-1
v_gene: TRBV6-1